One sample yielded the 15 T cell receptor beta chains listed below, sequenced in a study of T cells after yellow fever vaccination. Via MiXCR, TCRdb re-called the 5' RACE reads, giving one row per CDR3 protein. Counted here are 25,000 to 30,000 distinct CDR3 sequences, 5% occurring once; the ten biggest clones make up more than 40%. Specimen: CD8+ T cells sorted from PBMCs, collected 10 days after the yellow fever booster vaccination. These receptors came from a man aged 30-40 years who received the YFV17D yellow fever vaccine.

The table lists this clonotype with many counts. This chain joins TRBV7-6 and TRBJ2-1, with 9 bases that match TRBD1. This CDR3 comprises 16 residues. J gave up 4 bases and V 5 bases, and 9 bases lay outside the gene matches. Germline lookup yields CDR1 SGHVS and CDR2 FNYEAQ. CDR3 DNA: TGTGCCAGCAGCGCGTTCGGACAGGGGACTTACAATGAGCAGTTCTTC. It codes for CASSAFGQGTYNEQFF.

This clonotype was detected ten times or more. The chain recombines TRBV7-9 with TRBJ2-7; D gene uncertain. Per the germline V gene, CDR1 is SEHNR and CDR2 is FQNEAQ (reference sequence). This CDR3 is built from 14 residues. The ends were cut back, 4 bases at V and 5 bases at J, with 15 bases in the middle. The CDR3 DNA reads as TGTGCCAGCAGCTCTCATAGTCGGCACAACGAGCAGTACTTC. Translation gives CASSSHSRHNEQYF.

This clonotype has a count of ten or more. The CDR3 DNA reads as TGTGCCAGCAGCTACGACAGCTTATATGGCTACACCTTC. This translates into CASSYDSLYGYTF. This sequence joins TRBV7-2 and TRBJ1-2; maybe TRBD1 (5 bases). Looked up from germline, CDR1 is SGHTA and CDR2 is FQGNSA. Trimming took 4 bases from V and 5 from J, leaving 11 bases between them. The CDR3 has 13 amino acids.

The chain is built from TRBV12-3 or TRBV12-4 and TRBJ2-1; D remains unclear. V lost 10 bases, J lost 6 bases, and 19 bases lay in between. This CDR3 region has 14 residues. CDR3 residues: CATILVAGFNEQFF. CDR3 coding DNA: TGTGCCACCATTTTGGTAGCTGGGTTCAATGAGCAGTTCTTC.

This clonotype came up many times. The V and J genes are TRBV27 and TRBJ1-5; D is unresolved. V dropped 2 bases and J dropped 7 bases, with 6 bases sitting between them. This CDR3 contains 12 residues. From germline, CDR1 is MNHEY and CDR2 SMNVEV (reference sequence). The CDR3 DNA sequence: TGTGCCAGCAGTTTAGGAGGACAGCCCCAGCATTTT. It is translated as CASSLGGQPQHF.

This clonotype was observed a handful of times. This sequence joins TRBV30 and TRBJ2-7; D is unclear. The CDR3 is made up of 12 amino acids. Trimming cost V 2 bases and J 3 bases, with 8 bases left between them. The germline V gene encodes CDR1 GTSNPN and CDR2 SVGIG (reference sequence). The CDR3, as DNA: TGTGCCTGGAGTCAAGCCCACTACGAGCAGTACTTC. This gives the protein CAWSQAHYEQYF.

This clonotype was observed many times. The V call is TRBV27, the J call TRBJ1-2, with D possibly TRBD1 on 6 matching bases. V shed 6 bases and J shed 5 bases, with 13 bases lying between them. The V gene's germline CDR1 is MNHEY and CDR2 SMNVEV (reference sequence). The CDR3 is 13 amino acids. The CDR3 loop reads CASSPGQSYGYTF. As DNA, the CDR3 is TGTGCCAGCAGCCCCGGACAGTCTTATGGCTACACCTTC.

This clonotype has ten or more counts. The chain has TRBV9 and TRBJ2-7, with TRBD2 identical over 9 bases. The CDR3 sequence is 15 residues long. Germline V gene lookup returns CDR1 SGDLS and CDR2 YYNGEE. V was pared by 3 bases and J by 3 bases, with 7 bases of the junction left unmatched. CDR3 residues: CASSATGTSLYEQYF. Here the CDR3 DNA reads TGTGCCAGCAGCGCTACCGGGACTAGCCTCTACGAGCAGTACTTC.

This clonotype was seen many times. The chain combines TRBV27 with TRBJ2-7, with TRBD2 identical over 9 bases. The junction had 4 bases not matched to a gene; V was cut back by 2 bases and J by 2 bases. The germline V gene encodes CDR1 MNHEY and CDR2 SMNVEV (reference sequence). The CDR3 length is 15 residues. CDR3 bases: TGTGCCAGCAGTTTAGTGCTAGCGGGAACCTACGAGCAGTACTTC. This gives the protein CASSLVLAGTYEQYF.

Concerning this clonotype itself: This CDR3 fails to terminate in the conserved phenylalanine or tryptophan, so it likely reflects a read error. The CDR3 loop is CASSAGTGDSPLHY. The DNA for the CDR3 is TGTGCCAGCAGTGCCGGGACAGGGGACTCACCCCTCCACTAT. The chain recombines TRBV28 with TRBJ1-6; 10 nucleotides align to TRBD1. Germline CDR1 and CDR2: MDHEN and SYDVKM. The CDR3 extends over 14 amino acids. Trimming took 5 bases from V and 10 from J; bases not matched to a gene: 5.

This clonotype was detected many times. CDR3 in amino acids: CSAVKKDRGYEQYF. The DNA for the CDR3 is TGCAGCGCCGTAAAGAAGGACAGGGGCTACGAGCAGTACTTC. This chain uses TRBV29-1 with TRBJ2-7, with 9 positions matching TRBD1. The CDR3 length is 14 residues. The V and J ends lost 7 bases and 3 bases, in that order; junction bases with no gene match: 10. Germline assignment: CDR1 SQVTM and CDR2 ANQGSEA.

This clonotype occurred many times. The chain joins TRBV5-1 to TRBJ2-7; the match to TRBD1 covers 10 bases. The CDR3 loop spans 15 amino acids. J gave up 3 bases and V 4 bases, and 7 bases lay outside the gene matches. Germline-derived CDR1 and CDR2 are SGHRS and YFSETQ. The CDR3 bases are TGCGCCAGCAGCCTGGAGGGACAGGGGTTCTACGAGCAGTACTTC. Its translation is CASSLEGQGFYEQYF.

This clonotype appeared many times. The rearrangement links TRBV9 to TRBJ2-3; D may be TRBD1 or TRBD2 (5 bases each). CDR1 and CDR2 from the germline V gene are SGDLS and YYNGEE. The CDR3 totals 16 residues. V was cut by 0 bases and J by 1 base, with 12 bases left in between. The CDR3 reads CASSVVGTDRTDTQYF. CDR3 in DNA: TGTGCCAGCAGCGTAGTTGGGACGGACCGCACAGATACGCAGTATTTT. Based on the CDR3 plus reference TRBV9 and TRBJ2-3, the full variable domain is DSGVTQTPKHLITATGQRVTLRCSPRSGDLSVYWYQQSLDQGLQFLIQYYNGEERAKGNILERFSAQQFPDLHSELNLSSLELGDSALYFCASSVVGTDRTDTQYFGPGTRLTVL.

This clonotype appeared many times. The chain carries TRBV12-3 or TRBV12-4 and TRBJ2-1; 14 nucleotides agree with TRBD2. The CDR3 length is 14 residues. The V gene end was trimmed by 4 bases and the J gene end by 9 bases; junction bases not matched to a gene: 2. The CDR3 DNA sequence: TGTGCCAGCAGTTCAGGACTAGCGGGAGGTGAGCAGTTCTTC. This sequence encodes CASSSGLAGGEQFF.

This clonotype was seen many times. The chain has TRBV20-1 and TRBJ2-1, with 10 bases lining up with TRBD2. The CDR3 is made up of 18 amino acids. Germline values: CDR1 DFQATT, CDR2 SNEGSKA (reference sequence). The V and J ends lost 2 bases and 1 base, in that order; junction bases with no gene match: 11. The CDR3 DNA reads TGCAGTGCTAGACCAGGGCTAGCGGGAGTAGGATCCTACAATGAGCAGTTCTTC. Its translation is CSARPGLAGVGSYNEQFF.